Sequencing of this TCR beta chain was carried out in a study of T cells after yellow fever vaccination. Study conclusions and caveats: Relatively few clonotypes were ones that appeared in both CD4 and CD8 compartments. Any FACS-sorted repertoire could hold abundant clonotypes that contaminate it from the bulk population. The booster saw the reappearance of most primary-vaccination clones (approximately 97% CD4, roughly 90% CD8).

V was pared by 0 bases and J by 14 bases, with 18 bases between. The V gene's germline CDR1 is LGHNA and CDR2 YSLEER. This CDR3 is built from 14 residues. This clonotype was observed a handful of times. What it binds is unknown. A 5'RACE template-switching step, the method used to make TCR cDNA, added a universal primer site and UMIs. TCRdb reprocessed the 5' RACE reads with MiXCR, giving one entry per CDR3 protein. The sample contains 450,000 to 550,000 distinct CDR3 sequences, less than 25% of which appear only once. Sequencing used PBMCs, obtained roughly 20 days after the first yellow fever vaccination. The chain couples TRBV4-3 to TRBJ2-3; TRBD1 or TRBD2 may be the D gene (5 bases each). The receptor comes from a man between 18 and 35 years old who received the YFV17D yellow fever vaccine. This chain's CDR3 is CASSQEGSGTRMYF. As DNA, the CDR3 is TGCGCCAGCAGCCAAGAAGGGTCCGGGACCAGGATGTATTTT.